The 11 T cell receptor beta chains in this list originate from one sample, sequenced in a study of T cell responses to AZD1222 COVID-19 vaccine. The method was immunoSEQ multiplex PCR; TCRdb's version includes in-frame clones alone and lacks a portion of them. The sample has some 120,000 clones; approximately 91% are singletons. The sequences come from peripheral blood, collected on day 0 of AZD1222 vaccination. Every receptor here comes from an adult in good health.

This chain links TRBV5-6 with TRBJ2-5; TRBD2 agrees at 8 bases. The germline gives CDR1 SGHDT, CDR2 YYEEEE. The CDR3 totals 16 residues. V dropped 1 base and J dropped 1; count of bases not matched to a gene: 6. CDR3 sequence reads: CASSLMLAGLQETQYF. CDR3 coding DNA: TGTGCCAGCAGCTTGATGCTAGCGGGCCTCCAAGAGACCCAGTACTTC.

This clone was seen once. This chain uses TRBV7-3 with TRBJ2-2, with 7 bases that match TRBD1. CDR1 SGHTA and CDR2 FQGTGA come from the germline V gene. This CDR3 has 15 residues. The ends lost 5 bases at V and 5 bases at J; junction bases unmatched: 8. The DNA for the CDR3 is TGTGCCAGCAGCAACCGACAGGGTGGAACCGGGGAGCTGTTTTTT. Amino acids: CASSNRQGGTGELFF.

The rearrangement links TRBV29-1 to TRBJ1-1; 7 positions agree with TRBD1. CDR3 length: 15 residues. V was clipped by 1 base and J by 3 bases; unmatched bases: 8. Germline V lookup: CDR1 SQVTM, CDR2 ANQGSEA. The CDR3: CSVEGRDRFYTEAFF. The DNA of the CDR3 is TGCAGCGTTGAAGGTAGGGACAGATTCTACACTGAAGCTTTCTTT.

The chain uses TRBV5-1 and TRBJ1-2; D possibly corresponds to TRBD1 (6 bases). V shed 5 bases and J shed 4 bases, with 12 bases lying between them. Germline assignment: CDR1 SGHRS and CDR2 YFSETQ. The CDR3 sequence is 13 residues long. CDR3 residues: CASRLGAGYGYTF. CDR3 coding DNA: TGCGCCAGCAGACTGGGGGCTGGCTATGGCTACACCTTC.

This clone was counted once. The gene calls are TRBV2 and TRBJ2-6; D not certain. CDR1 is SNHLY, CDR2 FYNNEI, per germline. Trimming shortened V by 6 bases and J by 0 bases, and 9 bases separated the two germline ends. This CDR3 region has 15 residues. The CDR3 DNA sequence: TGTGCCAGCAGGGGTACCCACTCTGGGGCCAACGTCCTGACTTTC. Translating gives CASRGTHSGANVLTF.

The chain links TRBV10-3 to TRBJ1-1; TRBD1 might be the D (6 bases). CDR1 is ENHRY, CDR2 SYGVKD, per germline. The CDR3 is 14 residues long. V lost 2 bases and J 3 bases, leaving 10 bases between the germline ends. CDR3 DNA: TGTGCCATCAGTGAGGCCAGGGGTGACACTGAAGCTTTCTTT. It specifies CAISEARGDTEAFF.

This clone was observed a few times. The rearrangement uses TRBV4-3 and TRBJ1-5; D remains ambiguous. V lost 0 bases and J lost 6, with 6 bases in between. Germline-derived CDR1 and CDR2 are LGHNA and YSLEER. The CDR3 runs to 13 residues. CDR3 DNA sequence: TGCGCCAGCAGCCAAGATCTGGGTCAGCCCCAGCATTTT. This encodes CASSQDLGQPQHF.

The V gene is TRBV30, the J gene TRBJ1-2; TRBD1 might be the D (5 bases). The CDR3 has 12 residues. V was shortened by 2 bases and J by 6 bases, with 10 bases between the two germline ends. In germline, CDR1 is GTSNPN, CDR2 SVGIG (reference sequence). CDR3 bases: TGTGCCTGGAGTACAGGAGCGCATGGCTACACCTTC. Protein: CAWSTGAHGYTF.

This chain uses TRBV5-1 with TRBJ1-3; D is uncertain. V lost 5 bases and J 5 bases, leaving 14 bases between the germline ends. This CDR3 is 14 amino acids long. CDR1 SGHRS and CDR2 YFSETQ come from the germline V gene. CDR3 sequence: CASSYLRARNTIYF. CDR3 DNA sequence: TGCGCCAGCAGTTACCTAAGAGCGAGAAACACCATATATTTT.

The rearrangement uses TRBV15 and TRBJ2-5; 7 nucleotides agree with TRBD1. The germline V gene encodes CDR1 LNHNV and CDR2 YYDKDF (reference sequence). The CDR3 runs to 12 residues. The V segment lost 8 bases and the J segment 5 bases; nucleotides outside the gene matches: 5. The DNA for the CDR3 is TGTGCCACCGCGACAGGGATGGAGACCCAGTACTTC. It yields the protein CATATGMETQYF.

The chain recombines TRBV2 with TRBJ2-7; 12 bases fit TRBD1. This CDR3 is built from 16 residues. V lost 5 bases to trimming and J lost 6 bases; unmatched junction nucleotides: 11. Germline CDR1 is SNHLY and CDR2 is FYNNEI. The CDR3 DNA reads as TGTGCCAGCAGTTCATTACCGGGACAGGGGGCCGTCGAGCAGTACTTC. Amino acid sequence: CASSSLPGQGAVEQYF.